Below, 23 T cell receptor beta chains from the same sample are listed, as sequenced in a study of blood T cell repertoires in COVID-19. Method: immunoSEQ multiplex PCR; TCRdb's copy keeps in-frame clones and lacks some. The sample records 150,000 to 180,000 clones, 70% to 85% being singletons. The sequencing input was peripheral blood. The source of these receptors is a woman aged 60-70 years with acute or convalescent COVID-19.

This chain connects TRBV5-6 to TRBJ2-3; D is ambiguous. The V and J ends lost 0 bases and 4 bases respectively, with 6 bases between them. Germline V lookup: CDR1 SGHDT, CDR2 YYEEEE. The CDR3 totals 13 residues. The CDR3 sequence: CASSLESPDTQYF. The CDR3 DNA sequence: TGTGCCAGCAGCTTGGAGAGCCCAGATACGCAGTATTTT.

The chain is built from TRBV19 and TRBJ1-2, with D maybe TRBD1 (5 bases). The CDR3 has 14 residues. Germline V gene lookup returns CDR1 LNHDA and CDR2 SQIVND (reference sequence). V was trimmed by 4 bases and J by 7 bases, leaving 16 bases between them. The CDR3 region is CASSNSGFPIGYTF. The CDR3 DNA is TGTGCCAGTAGTAACTCAGGGTTTCCTATTGGCTACACCTTC.

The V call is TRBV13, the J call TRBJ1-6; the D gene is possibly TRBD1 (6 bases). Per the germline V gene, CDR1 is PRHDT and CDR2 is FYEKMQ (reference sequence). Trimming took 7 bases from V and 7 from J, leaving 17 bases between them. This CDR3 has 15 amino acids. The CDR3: CASNRGGLGNSPLHF. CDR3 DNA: TGTGCCAGCAACCGGGGGGGGCTGGGAAATTCACCCCTCCACTTT.

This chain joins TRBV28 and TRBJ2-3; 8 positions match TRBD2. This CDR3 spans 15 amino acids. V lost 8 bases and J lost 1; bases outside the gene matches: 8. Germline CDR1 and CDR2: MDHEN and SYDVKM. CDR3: CASGGAGDRTDTQYF. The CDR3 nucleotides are TGTGCCAGCGGAGGAGCGGGGGATCGCACAGATACGCAGTATTTT.

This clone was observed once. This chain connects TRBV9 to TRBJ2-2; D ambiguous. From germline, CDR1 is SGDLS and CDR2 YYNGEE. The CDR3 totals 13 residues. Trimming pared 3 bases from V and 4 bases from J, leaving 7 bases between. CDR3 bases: TGTGCCAGCAGCGGATGGAGCACCGGGGAGCTGTTTTTT. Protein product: CASSGWSTGELFF.

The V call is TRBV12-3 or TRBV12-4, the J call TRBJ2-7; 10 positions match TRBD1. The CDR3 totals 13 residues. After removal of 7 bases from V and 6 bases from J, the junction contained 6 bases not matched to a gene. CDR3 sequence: CASTRDRGREQYF. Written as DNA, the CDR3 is TGTGCCAGCACCCGGGACAGGGGTCGCGAGCAGTACTTC.

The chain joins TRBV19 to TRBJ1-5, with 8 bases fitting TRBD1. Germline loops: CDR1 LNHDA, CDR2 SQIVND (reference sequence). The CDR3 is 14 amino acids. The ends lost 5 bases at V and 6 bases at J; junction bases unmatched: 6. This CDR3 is CASSSGGGGQPQHF. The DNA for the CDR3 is TGTGCCAGTAGTTCAGGGGGCGGGGGTCAGCCCCAGCATTTT.

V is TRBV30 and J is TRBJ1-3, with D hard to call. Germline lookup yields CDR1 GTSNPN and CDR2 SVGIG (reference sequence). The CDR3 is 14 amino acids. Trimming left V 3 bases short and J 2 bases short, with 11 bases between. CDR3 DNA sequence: TGTGCCTGGAGGAGGTCGGGAACTGGAAACACCATATATTTT. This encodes CAWRRSGTGNTIYF.

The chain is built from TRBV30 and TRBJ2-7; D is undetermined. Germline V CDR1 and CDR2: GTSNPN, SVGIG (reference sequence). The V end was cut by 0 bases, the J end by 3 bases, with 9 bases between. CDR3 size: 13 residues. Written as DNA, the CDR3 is TGTGCCTGGAGTGTTAGTCCCGTCTACGAGCAGTACTTC. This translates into CAWSVSPVYEQYF.

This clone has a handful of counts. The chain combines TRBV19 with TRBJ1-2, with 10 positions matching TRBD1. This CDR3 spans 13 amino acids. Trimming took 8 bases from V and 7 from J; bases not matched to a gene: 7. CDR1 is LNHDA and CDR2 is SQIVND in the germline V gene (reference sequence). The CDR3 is CASRDRGLFGYTF. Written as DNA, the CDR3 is TGTGCCAGTCGCGACAGGGGGCTATTTGGCTACACCTTC.

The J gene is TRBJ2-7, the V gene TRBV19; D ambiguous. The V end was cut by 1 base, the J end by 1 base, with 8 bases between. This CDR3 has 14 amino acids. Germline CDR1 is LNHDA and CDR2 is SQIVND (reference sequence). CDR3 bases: TGTGCCAGTAGTATAGGGTACAGTTCCTACGAGCAGTACTTC. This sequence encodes CASSIGYSSYEQYF.

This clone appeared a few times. CDR3 residues: CASSYDGTGTHEQYF. CDR3 DNA sequence: TGTGCCAGCAGTTACGACGGGACAGGGACCCACGAGCAGTACTTC. This rearrangement joins TRBV6-6 to TRBJ2-7; 9 nucleotides match TRBD1. Germline V CDR1 and CDR2: MNHNY, SVGAGI (reference sequence). The CDR3 spans 15 residues. The trim removed 2 bases at V and 5 bases at J, leaving 7 bases unmatched.

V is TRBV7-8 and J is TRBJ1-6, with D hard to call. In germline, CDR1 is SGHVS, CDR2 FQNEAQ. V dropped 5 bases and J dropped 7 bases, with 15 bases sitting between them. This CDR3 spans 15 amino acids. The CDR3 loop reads CASSAISLGNSPLHF. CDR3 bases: TGTGCCAGCAGCGCCATTAGCCTCGGGAATTCACCCCTCCACTTT. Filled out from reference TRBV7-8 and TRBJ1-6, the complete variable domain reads GAGVSQSPRYKVAKRGQDVALRCDPISGHVSLFWYQQALGQGPEFLTYFQNEAQLDKSGLPSDRFFAERPEGSVSTLKIQRTQQEDSAVYLCASSAISLGNSPLHFGNGTRLTVT.

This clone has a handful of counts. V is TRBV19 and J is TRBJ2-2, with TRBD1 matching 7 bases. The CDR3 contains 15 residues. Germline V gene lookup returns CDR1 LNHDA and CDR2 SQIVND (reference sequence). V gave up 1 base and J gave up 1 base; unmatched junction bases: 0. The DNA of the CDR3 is TGTGCCAGTAGTATAGGGACAGGGAACACCGGGGAGCTGTTTTTT. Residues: CASSIGTGNTGELFF.

CDR3 loop: CASRHQGATNEKLFF. The CDR3 nucleotides are TGTGCCAGCAGACACCAGGGTGCAACTAATGAAAAACTGTTTTTT. This chain joins TRBV2 and TRBJ1-4, with a possible D match to TRBD1 (5 bases). Trimming removed 6 bases at V and 0 bases at J, with 11 bases between. The CDR3 spans 15 residues. Germline CDR1 reads SNHLY; CDR2 reads FYNNEI.

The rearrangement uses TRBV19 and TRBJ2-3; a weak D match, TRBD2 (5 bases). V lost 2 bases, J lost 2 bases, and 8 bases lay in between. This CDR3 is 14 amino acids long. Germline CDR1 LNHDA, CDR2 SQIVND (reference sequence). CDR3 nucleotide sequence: TGTGCCAGTAGTATAACGGGATTCACAGATACGCAGTATTTT. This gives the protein CASSITGFTDTQYF.

In DNA form, the CDR3 reads TGTGCCTGGAGCCTTAGCTCCTACAATGAGCAGTTCTTC. Encoded protein: CAWSLSSYNEQFF. J is TRBJ2-1 and V is TRBV30, with D uncertain. The CDR3 runs 13 residues. In germline, CDR1 is GTSNPN, CDR2 SVGIG (reference sequence). V was cut by 3 bases and J by 0 bases, with 6 bases left in between.

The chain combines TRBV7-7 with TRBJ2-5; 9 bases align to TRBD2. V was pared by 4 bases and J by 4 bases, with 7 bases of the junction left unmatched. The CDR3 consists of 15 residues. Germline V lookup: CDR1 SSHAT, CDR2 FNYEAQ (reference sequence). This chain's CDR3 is CASSSAGAGGETQYF. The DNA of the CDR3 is TGTGCCAGCAGCTCCGCGGGAGCGGGGGGAGAGACCCAGTACTTC. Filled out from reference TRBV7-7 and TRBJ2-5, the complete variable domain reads GAGVSQSPRYKVTKRGQDVTLRCDPISSHATLYWYQQALGQGPEFLTYFNYEAQPDKSGLPSDRFSAERPEGSISTLTIQRTEQRDSAMYRCASSSAGAGGETQYFGPGTRLLVL.

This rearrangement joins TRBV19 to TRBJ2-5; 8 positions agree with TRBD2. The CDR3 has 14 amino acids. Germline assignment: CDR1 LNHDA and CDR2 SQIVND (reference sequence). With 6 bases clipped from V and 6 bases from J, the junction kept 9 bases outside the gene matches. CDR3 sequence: CASSNTGGPQTQYF. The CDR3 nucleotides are TGTGCCAGTAGCAACACGGGGGGGCCACAGACCCAGTACTTC.

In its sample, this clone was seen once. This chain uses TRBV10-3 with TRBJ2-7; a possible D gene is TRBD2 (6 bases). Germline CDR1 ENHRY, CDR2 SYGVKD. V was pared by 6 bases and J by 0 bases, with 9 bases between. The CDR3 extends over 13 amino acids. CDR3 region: CAIRDGSSYEQYV. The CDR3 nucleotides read TGTGCCATCAGGGACGGGAGCTCCTACGAGCAGTACGTC.

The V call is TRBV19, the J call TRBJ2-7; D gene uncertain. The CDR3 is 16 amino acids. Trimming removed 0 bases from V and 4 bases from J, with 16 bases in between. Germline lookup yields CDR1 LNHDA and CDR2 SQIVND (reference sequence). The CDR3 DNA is TGTGCCAGTAGTATAGATGGAACAGCTACCATTTACGAGCAGTACTTC. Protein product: CASSIDGTATIYEQYF.

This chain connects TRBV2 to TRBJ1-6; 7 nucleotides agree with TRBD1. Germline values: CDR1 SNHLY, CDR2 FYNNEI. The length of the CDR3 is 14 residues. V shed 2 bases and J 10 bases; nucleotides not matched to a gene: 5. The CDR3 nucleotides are TGTGCCAGCAGTGAACAGGGGGAAAGATCACCCCTCCACTTT. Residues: CASSEQGERSPLHF.

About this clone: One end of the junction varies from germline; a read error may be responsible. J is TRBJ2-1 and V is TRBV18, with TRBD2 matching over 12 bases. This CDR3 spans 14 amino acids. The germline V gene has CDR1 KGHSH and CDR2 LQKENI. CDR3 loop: CASSPPGLAGTTIF. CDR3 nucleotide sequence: TGTGCCAGCTCACCCCCAGGACTAGCGGGGACAACCATCTTC.